This is a list of T cell receptor beta chains from one sample in a study of OX40 agonist ivuxolimab in advanced cancers. TCRdb's copy holds only in-frame clones and misses some; the assay was immunoSEQ multiplex PCR. The sample includes some 64,000 clones, roughly 85% of them seen just once. The sample consisted of CD4+ or CD8+ T cells sorted from blood, taken in a trial of the OX40 agonist ivuxolimab. These receptors were taken from an adult with an advanced solid tumor such as melanoma, head and neck, liver or kidney cancer. Both conserved end residues are part of each CDR3. The D gene is left open where the match is weak. Not all rows give a size; the values are once, few, many and, for expanded clones, a class.

cdr3_aa cdr3_nt v_call clone_size j_call d_call
CASSAAGVSYNEQFF TGTGCCAGCAGCGCAGCGGGGGTCTCCTACAATGAGCAGTTCTTC TRBV9 - TRBJ2-1 TRBD2
CASSMALSQTQPQHF TGTGCCAGTAGTATGGCCCTCAGCCAAACGCAGCCCCAGCATTTT TRBV19 - TRBJ1-5 -
CAIRNLRGRAFEQYF TGTGCCATCAGAAACCTCCGCGGGAGGGCGTTTGAGCAGTACTTC TRBV10-3 - TRBJ2-7 TRBD2
CAISGRSNSDEAFF TGTGCCATCAGTGGAAGGTCTAACAGTGATGAAGCTTTCTTT TRBV10-3 few TRBJ1-1 -
CASSPYRGMTDTQYF TGTGCTAGCAGCCCCTACAGGGGAATGACAGATACGCAGTATTTT TRBV7-7 - TRBJ2-3 TRBD1
CASSLFGGRAYEQYF TGTGCCAGCAGTTTATTCGGGGGCCGAGCCTACGAGCAGTACTTC TRBV27 - TRBJ2-7 -
CASRGFTNYGYTF TGCGCCAGCAGGGGATTCACTAACTATGGCTACACCTTC TRBV10-2 - TRBJ1-2 -
CAWRAPGTTSSGEQFF TGTGCCTGGAGGGCACCTGGGACTACTAGTAGCGGTGAGCAGTTCTTC TRBV30 - TRBJ2-1 TRBD2
CAWSWSAGTEAFF TGTGCCTGGAGCTGGTCAGCGGGGACTGAAGCTTTCTTT TRBV30 - TRBJ1-1 -
CASSQVAIRGGNPEAFF TGTGCCAGCAGCCAAGTAGCGATTCGGGGGGGCAACCCTGAAGCTTTCTTT TRBV14 once TRBJ1-1 -
CAWSGAHGYTF TGTGCCTGGAGTGGTGCTCATGGCTACACCTTC TRBV30 few TRBJ1-2 -
CATRGDRAYEQYF TGTGCCACCAGGGGGGACAGAGCCTACGAGCAGTACTTC TRBV6-1 - TRBJ2-7 -
CASSLVPADSGNTIYF TGCGCCAGCAGCTTGGTTCCGGCGGACTCTGGAAACACCATATATTTT TRBV5-1 - TRBJ1-3 -
CASSSGRFTYEQYF TGTGCCAGTAGTTCGGGACGGTTTACCTACGAGCAGTACTTC TRBV19 once TRBJ2-7 -
CASSPGPSTDTQYF TGTGCCAGTAGTCCGGGACCCAGCACAGATACGCAGTATTTT TRBV19 - TRBJ2-3 -
CASSWGSSNQPQHF TGTGCCAGTAGTTGGGGGAGTAGCAATCAGCCCCAGCATTTT TRBV19 - TRBJ1-5 -
CAWSMGGLAKNIQYF TGTGCCTGGAGTATGGGGGGCCTCGCCAAAAACATTCAGTACTTC TRBV30 - TRBJ2-4 -
CASSDDSEAEKLFF TGTGCCAGCAGCGACGACAGTGAGGCTGAAAAACTGTTTTTT TRBV7-6 - TRBJ1-4 -
CASSLGRLIYEQYF TGTGCCAGCAGCTTAGGGCGGCTCATCTACGAGCAGTACTTC TRBV7-3 - TRBJ2-7 -
CASGTSGNTIYF TGTGCCAGCGGGACATCTGGAAACACCATATATTTT TRBV2 - TRBJ1-3 -
CASNRGMGEPQHF TGTGCCAGTAACAGGGGGATGGGAGAGCCCCAGCATTTT TRBV6-1 - TRBJ1-5 TRBD1
CASSPWDRETEAFF TGTGCCAGCAGTCCGTGGGACAGGGAGACTGAAGCTTTCTTT TRBV27 - TRBJ1-1 TRBD1
CASSSDRAYEQYF TGTGCCAGCTCATCGGACAGGGCCTACGAGCAGTACTTC TRBV18 - TRBJ2-7 TRBD1
CASNLVPTTDTQYF TGTGCCAGCAATTTAGTGCCTACCACAGATACGCAGTATTTT TRBV27 - TRBJ2-3 -
CAWSWSGSNTIYF TGTGCCTGGAGTTGGTCAGGATCAAACACCATATATTTT TRBV30 - TRBJ1-3 -
CASSLGLGGTGELFF TGTGCCAGTAGCTTAGGGCTGGGAGGCACCGGGGAGCTGTTTTTT TRBV19 - TRBJ2-2 -
CASSKGAPGTDTQYF TGTGCCAGTAGTAAAGGGGCACCGGGCACAGATACGCAGTATTTT TRBV19 - TRBJ2-3 -
CASSPQGALRNEQFF TGTGCCAGCAGTCCGCAGGGGGCACTTAGGAATGAGCAGTTCTTC TRBV6-5 - TRBJ2-1 TRBD1
CASSEGTSGTDTQYF TGTGCCAGCAGTGAAGGGACTAGCGGCACAGATACGCAGTATTTT TRBV6-1 - TRBJ2-3 TRBD2
CASILRDRNNYGYTF TGTGCCAGCATCCTCCGGGACAGGAATAACTATGGCTACACCTTC TRBV6-5 - TRBJ1-2 TRBD1
CASSPGTGGSGANVLTF TGTGCCAGCAGTCCCGGGACAGGGGGTTCTGGGGCCAACGTCCTGACTTTC TRBV27 - TRBJ2-6 TRBD1
CASTPGRENYGYTF TGTGCCAGCACCCCAGGACGGGAAAACTATGGCTACACCTTC TRBV5-5 - TRBJ1-2 -
CASSNPGLGWGYTF TGTGCCAGCAGTAACCCAGGGTTAGGGTGGGGCTACACCTTC TRBV6-1 - TRBJ1-2 -
CASSVELAGANVLTF TGTGCCAGCAGCGTAGAATTGGCTGGGGCCAACGTCCTGACTTTC TRBV9 - TRBJ2-6 -
CASSGGAYSSTDTQYF TGTGCCAGCAGCGGGGGGGCATATTCTAGCACAGATACGCAGTATTTT TRBV5-6 - TRBJ2-3 -
CASSPSGGQVEQYF TGCGCCAGCAGCCCTAGCGGGGGCCAGGTCGAGCAGTACTTC TRBV5-1 once TRBJ2-7 TRBD2
CASSLGALRNYGYTF TGCGCCAGCAGCTTGGGTGCGCTAAGGAACTATGGCTACACCTTC TRBV5-1 - TRBJ1-2 -
CASSLGGSNYGYTF TGTGCCAGCAGCTTGGGGGGTTCTAACTATGGCTACACCTTC TRBV5-5 once TRBJ1-2 -
CASSKGGDHEQYF TGCGCCAGCAGCAAAGGGGGGGATCACGAGCAGTACTTC TRBV5-1 - TRBJ2-7 -
CASSPRGTGGEDTQYF TGTGCCAGCTCACCACGGGGGACAGGGGGAGAAGATACGCAGTATTTT TRBV18 - TRBJ2-3 TRBD1
CASSPTRNTEAFF TGTGCCAGCAGCCCCACCAGGAACACTGAAGCTTTCTTT TRBV7-9 - TRBJ1-1 -
CSATGQGPGELFF TGCAGCGCGACGGGACAGGGCCCCGGGGAGCTGTTTTTT TRBV29-1 - TRBJ2-2 TRBD1
CASPKGRSYNEQFF TGTGCAAGTCCGAAGGGCCGATCCTACAATGAGCAGTTCTTC TRBV12-2 - TRBJ2-1 -
CASSLGRAEGYTF TGTGCCAGCAGCCTTGGAAGGGCGGAGGGCTACACCTTC TRBV5-4 - TRBJ1-2 -
CSVPWGGKLFF TGCAGCGTCCCATGGGGGGGTAAACTGTTTTTT TRBV29-1 - TRBJ1-4 -
CASSYRSGELFF TGTGCCAGCAGTTACCGGTCCGGGGAGCTGTTTTTT TRBV6-5 - TRBJ2-2 -
CASSYRGTGANVLTF TGTGCCAGCAGTTACCGGGGGACTGGGGCCAACGTCCTGACTTTC TRBV6-5 - TRBJ2-6 -
CASSPPIAGVGDTQYF TGTGCCAGCTCACCACCGATAGCGGGAGTAGGAGATACGCAGTATTTT TRBV18 - TRBJ2-3 TRBD2
CASSYSRTTYEQYF TGTGCCAGCAGTTACAGCAGGACTACCTACGAGCAGTACTTC TRBV6-6 - TRBJ2-7 -
CAWSRDRDSPLHF TGTGCCTGGAGTCGGGACAGGGATTCACCCCTCCACTTT TRBV30 - TRBJ1-6 TRBD1
CASSLYLGRGSHEQYF TGTGCCAGCAGCTTGTATCTCGGCAGGGGATCCCACGAGCAGTACTTC TRBV5-5 - TRBJ2-7 -
CASRNTGGLSGELFF TGTGCCAGCAGAAACACAGGGGGGTTGTCCGGGGAGCTGTTTTTT TRBV6-5 - TRBJ2-2 TRBD1
CAWWRRTSGPSTDTQYF TGTGCCTGGTGGAGGAGGACTAGCGGACCTAGCACAGATACGCAGTATTTT TRBV30 - TRBJ2-3 TRBD2